This TCR beta chain stems from a study of blood T cells in healthy people across ages. About this clonotype: Its antigen is unknown.

Study-level points and caveats: There was no known CMV status for donors, so expanded clonotype changes were possibly confounded.

Then a second PCR, running roughly 7 to 12 cycles, was carried out with a sample-barcoded 5' primer and a J-beta primer mix. Each cDNA was tagged by a template-switch adaptor containing 12 random nucleotides. TCRdb redid the calling of the 5' RACE reads with MiXCR, one entry per CDR3 protein. Counted here are 710,000 or so distinct CDR3 sequences, over 20% occurring once; the ten biggest clones make up roughly 22%. This CDR3 has 15 amino acids. Trimming stripped 4 bases from V and 1 base from J, with 13 bases between. In germline, CDR1 is MDHEN, CDR2 SYDVKM. The receptor's source is a man between 65 and 79 years old in good health. The specimen was blood. V and J are TRBV28 and TRBJ1-1; D gene ambiguous. The CDR3 bases are TGTGCCAGCAGTTCTCTCCGCCAGGAGAACACTGAAGCTTTCTTT. Its translation: CASSSLRQENTEAFF. Full variable domain (outside the CDR3, taken from reference TRBV28 and TRBJ1-1): DVKVTQSSRYLVKRTGEKVFLECVQDMDHENMFWYRQDPGLGLRLIYFSYDVKMKEKGDIPEGYSVSREKKERFSLILESASTNQTSMYLCASSSLRQENTEAFFGQGTRLTVV.